This TCR beta chain appears in the sequencing data of a study of T cells in Graves' hyperthyroidism and ophthalmopathy. Study conclusions and caveats: The model foresaw ophthalmopathy a median roughly 6 months prior to onset. Blood shared most expanded thyroid clonotypes above 0.001.

The CDR3 has 16 amino acids. V lost 6 bases and J lost 0, with 12 bases in between. An approximately 10 ml volume of fresh peripheral blood provided the PBMCs. This clonotype came up many times. Its antigen is currently unknown. Using RNA transcripts as the source, TCR beta CDR3 regions were amplified. HTBI primers were used for first-round RT-PCR of the TCR CDR3. TCRdb processed the multiplex PCR reads anew with MiXCR; each CDR3 protein has one entry. The table includes fewer than 500,000 distinct CDR3 sequences, roughly 14% detected once. The source of this sequence is a man aged 25-40 years with Graves' hyperthyroidism that later progressed to Graves' ophthalmopathy. V and J are TRBV12-3 or TRBV12-4 and TRBJ2-6; D is perhaps TRBD2 (5 bases). The sequenced sample consisted of blood. The CDR3 DNA is TGTGCCAGCAGCCCTAGCAGCAGCTCTGGGGCCAACGTCCTGACTTTC. It specifies CASSPSSSSGANVLTF.